The clone carrying this T cell receptor (beta chain) has only a few counts. In germline, CDR1 is SGHTA, CDR2 FQGTGA. The CDR3 covers 13 residues. Trimming removed 5 bases from V and 7 bases from J, with 11 bases in between. The data belong to a study of Graves' ophthalmopathy and Graves' hyperthyroidism. About the study: Investigators collected peripheral blood at initial diagnosis, before any treatment was given.

The authors amplified TCR beta CDR3 regions, and they did so from RNA transcripts for repertoire sequencing. Following a first-round RT-PCR that used HTBI primers, a second-round multiplex PCR was carried out. Via MiXCR, TCRdb re-called the multiplex PCR reads, giving one row per CDR3 protein. The table has 600,000 to 700,000 distinct CDR3 sequences, over 40% seen once. The sequenced sample consisted of peripheral blood. The source is an adult man with Graves' ophthalmopathy. The chain has TRBV7-3 and TRBJ2-2; weak D call: TRBD1 (5 bases). The CDR3 here is CASSLQGGGELFF. The CDR3 DNA is TGTGCCAGCAGCCTCCAGGGTGGCGGGGAGCTGTTTTTT.